The entry that follows covers one T cell receptor beta chain sequence. The CDR3 is made up of 14 amino acids. V was pared by 4 bases and J by 4 bases, with 14 bases between. Germline V gene data show CDR1 as SQVTM and CDR2 as ANQGSEA. These data originate in a study of blood T cell repertoires in COVID-19. Study details: Samples representing acute and convalescent COVID-19 were sourced from the United States, Italy and Spain. The analysed material was cDNA or gDNA that came from T cells, B-cell-depleted T cells, or PBMCs.

In the authors' workflow: Reference gene primer amplification in the assay estimated nucleated cell counts. The data were produced by immunoSEQ multiplex PCR, yet TCRdb's version contains in-frame clones alone and is incomplete. V and J calls and clone size are those listed in that table; D and trimming were worked out from the DNA. In the table there are just under 70,000 clones, roughly 90% of which are singletons. The sample consisted of peripheral blood. The TCR originated in a man aged 30 to 39 with acute or convalescent COVID-19. The chain links TRBV29-1 to TRBJ1-5; D possibly corresponds to TRBD1 (6 bases). CDR3 in amino acids: CSVGEHGTNQPQHF. The CDR3 DNA reads as TGCAGCGTTGGGGAACATGGGACAAATCAGCCCCAGCATTTT.